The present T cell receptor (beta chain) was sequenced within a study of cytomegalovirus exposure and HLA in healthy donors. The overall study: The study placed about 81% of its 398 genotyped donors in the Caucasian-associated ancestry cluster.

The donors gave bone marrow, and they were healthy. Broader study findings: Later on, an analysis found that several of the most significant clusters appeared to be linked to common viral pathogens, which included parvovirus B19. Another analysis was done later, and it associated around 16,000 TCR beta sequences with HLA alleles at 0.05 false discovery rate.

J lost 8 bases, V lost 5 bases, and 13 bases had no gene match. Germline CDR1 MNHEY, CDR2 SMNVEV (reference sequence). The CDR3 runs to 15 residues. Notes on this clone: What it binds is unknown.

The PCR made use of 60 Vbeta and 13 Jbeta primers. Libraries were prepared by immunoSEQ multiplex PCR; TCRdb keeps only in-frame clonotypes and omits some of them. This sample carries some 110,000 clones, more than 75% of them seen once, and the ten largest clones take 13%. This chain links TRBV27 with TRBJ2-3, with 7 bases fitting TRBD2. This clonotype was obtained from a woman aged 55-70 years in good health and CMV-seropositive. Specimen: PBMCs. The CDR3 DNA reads TGTGCCAGCAGTCTTGGTACAGTCCCGGGGGGTACGCAGTATTTT. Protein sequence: CASSLGTVPGGTQYF.